The 11 T cell receptor beta chains presented below share a single source sample, sequenced in a study of blood T cell repertoires in COVID-19. TCRdb keeps only in-frame clones here, not all; method: immunoSEQ multiplex PCR. This table holds roughly 120,000 clones, more than 65% found once. Material: peripheral blood. The source is a woman at least 80 years old with acute or convalescent COVID-19.

This chain uses TRBV27 with TRBJ1-1; 9 nucleotides match TRBD1. The CDR3 covers 15 residues. The junction had 7 bases not matched to a gene; V was cut back by 8 bases and J by 0 bases. Germline V lookup: CDR1 MNHEY, CDR2 SMNVEV (reference sequence). DNA of the CDR3: TGTGCCAGCCGGGGGACAGGGCTTATGAACACTGAAGCTTTCTTT. It translates to CASRGTGLMNTEAFF.

The CDR3 sequence is CASSAGGRNNEQFF. CDR3 nucleotides: TGTGCCAGCAGCGCGGGGGGAAGAAACAATGAGCAGTTCTTC. V and J are TRBV5-4 and TRBJ2-1; 8 bases map to TRBD2. Germline V gene lookup returns CDR1 SGHNT and CDR2 YYREEE (reference sequence). The CDR3 is 14 amino acids. V gave up 4 bases and J gave up 5 bases; unmatched junction bases: 5.

This sequence joins TRBV3-1 (or the pseudogene TRBV3-2) and TRBJ2-7, with 14 bases lining up with TRBD2. Germline V gene sequence: CDR1 LGHDT, CDR2 YNNKEL (reference sequence). The CDR3 is made up of 18 amino acids. V lost 5 bases and J lost 4; bases outside the gene matches: 13. The CDR3 DNA reads as TGTGCCAGCAGCTCCTCGACTAGCGGGAGGGCCTGGTTATACGAGCAGTACTTC. Amino acid sequence: CASSSSTSGRAWLYEQYF.

This chain joins TRBV2 and TRBJ1-2; tentative D call: TRBD1 (6 bases). Deletions cut 5 bases from V and 2 bases from J, with 12 bases between. This CDR3 has 14 amino acids. Germline CDR1 is SNHLY and CDR2 is FYNNEI. DNA of the CDR3: TGTGCCAGCAGTTGGGACACTTACAACTATGGCTACACCTTC. Protein: CASSWDTYNYGYTF. The whole variable domain, filled in from reference TRBV2 and TRBJ1-2, reads EPEVTQTPSHQVTQMGQEVILRCVPISNHLYFYWYRQILGQKVEFLVSFYNNEISEKSEIFDDQFSVERPDGSNFTLKIRSTKLEDSAMYFCASSWDTYNYGYTFGSGTRLTVV.

The CDR3 reads CASSDWEVSSYNEQFF. The CDR3 bases are TGCGCCAGCAGTGACTGGGAGGTGAGCTCCTACAATGAGCAGTTCTTC. The chain has TRBV10-1 and TRBJ2-1, with a possible D match to TRBD2 (6 bases). V was trimmed by 3 bases and J by 0 bases, leaving 12 bases between them. Germline CDR1 is WNHNN and CDR2 is SYGVQD (reference sequence). The CDR3 runs 16 residues.

The chain combines TRBV5-1 with TRBJ2-5; 8 positions agree with TRBD2. This CDR3 has 15 residues. J gave up 4 bases and V 1 base, and 6 bases lay outside the gene matches. Germline assignment: CDR1 SGHRS and CDR2 YFSETQ. In DNA, the CDR3 is TGCGCCAGCAGCTTGACGGGGGGGCTGGGAGAGACCCAGTACTTC. Translating it yields CASSLTGGLGETQYF.

V gene TRBV24-1 combines with J gene TRBJ1-2, with 7 positions matching TRBD1. The V and J ends lost 4 bases and 4 bases, in that order; junction bases with no gene match: 14. The germline V gene has CDR1 KGHDR and CDR2 SFDVKD. The CDR3 length is 17 residues. In DNA, the CDR3 is TGTGCCACCAGTGACGACCTAGGGGGCCGGGGAGGCTATGGCTACACCTTC. Translated: CATSDDLGGRGGYGYTF.

The rearrangement uses TRBV19 and TRBJ2-1; 9 nucleotides match TRBD2. Germline V lookup: CDR1 LNHDA, CDR2 SQIVND (reference sequence). The CDR3 is 16 residues long. The ends lost 2 bases at V and 5 bases at J; junction bases unmatched: 7. The DNA for the CDR3 is TGTGCCAGTAGTATACTCGGGACTAGCATAAACAATGAGCAGTTCTTC. Encoded protein: CASSILGTSINNEQFF.

The table lists this clone with a few counts. This sequence joins TRBV5-1 and TRBJ1-2; maybe TRBD1 (5 bases). The CDR3 runs 15 residues. The germline V and J ends were trimmed by 0 bases and 6 bases, with 15 bases remaining between them. From germline, CDR1 is SGHRS and CDR2 YFSETQ. This CDR3 is CASSLEGQGGDGYTF. The CDR3 DNA reads TGCGCCAGCAGCTTGGAAGGCCAGGGCGGGGATGGCTACACCTTC.

V and J are TRBV5-5 and TRBJ2-7, with 11 positions matching TRBD2. The CDR3 extends over 17 amino acids. Germline CDR1 is SGHKS and CDR2 is YYEKEE (reference sequence). With V trimmed by 4 bases and J by 7 bases, 16 bases remained unmatched. The CDR3, as DNA: TGTGCCAGCAGCCTGGGACTAGCGGTTCTAACAAAGGGGGAGCAGTACTTC. It is translated as CASSLGLAVLTKGEQYF.

The chain employs TRBV3-1 (or the pseudogene TRBV3-2) and TRBJ1-1; perhaps TRBD1 as D (5 bases). CDR3 size: 15 residues. The V gene lost 1 base and the J gene lost 9 bases, with 18 bases spanning the gap. Germline V CDR1 and CDR2: LGHDT, YNNKEL (reference sequence). CDR3 DNA sequence: TGTGCCAGCAGCCAAGTTTTAAGTGGGAGGGGAAAAGCTTTCTTT. Protein product: CASSQVLSGRGKAFF.